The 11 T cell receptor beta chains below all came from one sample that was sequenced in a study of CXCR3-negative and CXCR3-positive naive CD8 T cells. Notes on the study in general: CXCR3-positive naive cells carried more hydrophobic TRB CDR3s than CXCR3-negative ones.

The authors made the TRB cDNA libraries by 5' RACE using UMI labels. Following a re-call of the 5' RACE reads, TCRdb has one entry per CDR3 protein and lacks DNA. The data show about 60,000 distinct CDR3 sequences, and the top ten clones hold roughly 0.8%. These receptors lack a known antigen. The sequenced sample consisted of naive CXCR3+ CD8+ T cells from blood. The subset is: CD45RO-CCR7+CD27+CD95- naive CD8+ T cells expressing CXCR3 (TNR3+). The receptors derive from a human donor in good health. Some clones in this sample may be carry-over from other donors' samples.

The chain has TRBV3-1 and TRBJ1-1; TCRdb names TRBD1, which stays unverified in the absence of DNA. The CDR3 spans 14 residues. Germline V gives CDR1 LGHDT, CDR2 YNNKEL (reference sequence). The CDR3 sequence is CASSLQGFGTEAFF.

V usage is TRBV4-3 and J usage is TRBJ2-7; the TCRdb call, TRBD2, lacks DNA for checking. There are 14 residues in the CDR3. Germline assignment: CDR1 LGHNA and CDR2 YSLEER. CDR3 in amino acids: CASSQGEETYEQYF.

The CDR3 loop reads CASSLDRRYEQYF. This chain links TRBV12-3 or TRBV12-4 with TRBJ2-7; there is no DNA to check the TCRdb D call of TRBD1. The CDR3 loop spans 13 amino acids.

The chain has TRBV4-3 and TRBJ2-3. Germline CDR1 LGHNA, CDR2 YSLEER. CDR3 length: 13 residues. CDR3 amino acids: CASSQDRVDTQYF.

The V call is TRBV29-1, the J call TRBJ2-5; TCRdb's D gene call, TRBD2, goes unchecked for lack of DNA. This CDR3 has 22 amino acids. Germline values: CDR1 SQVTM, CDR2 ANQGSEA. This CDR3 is CSVTTFNRPGTSGGAVQETQYF.

The CDR3 protein is CASSRDMNYEQYF. The chain has TRBV6-2 or TRBV6-3 and TRBJ2-7; no DNA is available, so the TRBD1 call from TCRdb remains unchecked. CDR1 and CDR2 (germline): MNHEY, SVGEGT. The CDR3 length is 13 residues.

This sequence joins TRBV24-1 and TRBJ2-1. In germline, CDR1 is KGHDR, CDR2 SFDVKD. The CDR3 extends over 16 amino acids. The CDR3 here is CATRFWEVHSYNEQFF.

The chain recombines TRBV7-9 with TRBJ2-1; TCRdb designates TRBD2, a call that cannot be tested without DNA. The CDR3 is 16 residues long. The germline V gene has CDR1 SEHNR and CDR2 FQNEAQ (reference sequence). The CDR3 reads CASSLLSSGTYNEQFF.

This chain's CDR3 is CASSQDQKLAGNTGELFF. This sequence joins TRBV4-3 and TRBJ2-2; without DNA, the TCRdb call of TRBD2 cannot be checked. CDR3 length: 18 residues. In germline, CDR1 is LGHNA, CDR2 YSLEER.

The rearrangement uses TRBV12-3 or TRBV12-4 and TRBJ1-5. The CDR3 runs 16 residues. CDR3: CASSLYGEKDNQPQHF.

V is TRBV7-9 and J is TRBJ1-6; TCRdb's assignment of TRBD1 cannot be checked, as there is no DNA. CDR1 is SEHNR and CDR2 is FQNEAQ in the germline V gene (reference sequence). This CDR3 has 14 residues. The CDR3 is CASSFRGGDSPLHF.